This TCR beta chain was documented in a study of early T cells in non-severe SARS-CoV-2 infection. Turning to the study itself: Sequenced material consisted of bulk RNA (from unsorted whole blood), and chains were unpaired.

The germline CDR1 and CDR2 sequences are SGHTA and FQGTGA. CDR3 length: 15 residues. The trim removed 5 bases at V and 0 bases at J, leaving 6 bases unmatched. Attachment of unique molecular identifiers was made to individual cDNA molecules. Via MiXCR, TCRdb re-called the 5' RACE reads, giving one row per CDR3 protein. Of tens of thousands of distinct CDR3 sequences listed, 10% to 15% are singletons. There are many counts of this clonotype. This sequence joins TRBV7-3 and TRBJ1-1; 7 bases match TRBD1. This TCR came from an adult who was a healthcare worker with PCR-confirmed SARS-CoV-2 infection or an uninfected control (not recorded which). The material sequenced was whole blood. The CDR3 here is CASSRTGALNTEAFF. The CDR3 DNA reads as TGTGCCAGCAGCCGGACAGGTGCTCTGAACACTGAAGCTTTCTTT. The full variable domain, completed using reference TRBV7-3 and TRBJ1-1, is GAGVSQTPSNKVTEKGKYVELRCDPISGHTALYWYRQSLGQGPEFLIYFQGTGAADDSGLPNDRFFAVRPEGSVSTLKIQRTERGDSAVYLCASSRTGALNTEAFFGQGTRLTVV.